This TCR beta chain came from a study of blood T cell repertoires in COVID-19. The count of this clone is one. This table comes from immunoSEQ multiplex PCR, and its TCRdb copy is limited to in-frame clones, with some not included. Of 200,000 to 250,000 clones listed, about 82% are singletons. The CDR3 has 17 residues. Germline V lookup: CDR1 GTSNPN, CDR2 SVGIG (reference sequence). V lost 3 bases and J 0 bases, leaving 15 bases between the germline ends. The chain joins TRBV30 to TRBJ2-6; weak D call: TRBD1 (7 bases). Sequenced material: PBMCs or T cells enriched from blood (not recorded which). The clonotype comes from a woman aged 45-59 years who had recovered from COVID-19. The CDR3: CAWSRGVAVSGANVLTF. The CDR3 bases are TGTGCCTGGAGCAGGGGGGTAGCGGTCTCTGGGGCCAACGTCCTGACTTTC.